These 2 T cell receptor beta chains were sequenced from one sample in a study of T cell repertoires in cytomegalovirus infection. Their target antigens are unknown. TCRdb re-analysed the reads in MiXCR, keeping a single row per CDR3 protein. In the table there are 550,000 to 850,000 distinct CDR3 sequences, roughly 36% of which are singletons. The sample consisted of cultured PBMCs, taken from culture after CMV antigen stimulation. The receptor source for this set is a human donor in good health (CMV status not recorded). Some clones in this sample may be carry-over from other donors' samples.

This clonotype has at least ten counts. The chain carries TRBV10-3 and TRBJ2-1; no clear D gene. Germline CDR1 reads ENHRY; CDR2 reads SYGVKD. This CDR3 spans 16 amino acids. With 3 bases removed from V and 2 bases from J, the gap between germline ends came to 14 bases. The CDR3 loop reads CAISEPRAGAYNEQFF. The DNA of the CDR3 is TGTGCCATCAGTGAACCCCGCGCAGGTGCCTACAATGAGCAGTTCTTC.

This rearrangement joins TRBV6-1 to TRBJ2-5; 9 bases align to TRBD1. With V trimmed by 6 bases and J by 4 bases, 12 bases remained unmatched. Germline CDR1 MNHNS, CDR2 SASEGT. The CDR3 loop spans 16 amino acids. In nucleotides, the CDR3 is TGTGCCAGCAGACCCCGTGGGACAGGGTCTGGAGAGACCCAGTACTTC. Its protein product is CASRPRGTGSGETQYF.